A single sample is the source of the 19 T cell receptor beta chains below, sequenced in a study of early stage breast cancer tumors. Sequencing used immunoSEQ multiplex PCR; TCRdb keeps in-frame clones, though not all of them. In the table there are about 21,000 clones, approximately 80% of which are singletons. Sequenced sample: blood. These receptors came from a person in their 60s with breast cancer.

This rearrangement joins TRBV6-6 to TRBJ2-5; no clear D gene. Germline-derived CDR1 and CDR2 are MNHNY and SVGAGI (reference sequence). The CDR3 is made up of 14 amino acids. Trimming stripped 3 bases from V and 2 bases from J, with 10 bases between. For the CDR3, the DNA is TGTGCCAGCAGTTATGACAAGGCTCAAGAGACCCAGTACTTC. Amino acids: CASSYDKAQETQYF.

The V call is TRBV7-8, the J call TRBJ2-5; the D gene is possibly TRBD2 (5 bases). The V gene lost 2 bases and the J gene lost 1 base, with 17 bases spanning the gap. The CDR3 has 17 amino acids. From germline, CDR1 is SGHVS and CDR2 FQNEAQ. In DNA, the CDR3 is TGTGCCAGCAGCTTAAGACCACCCAGCGGTTTCCAAGAGACCCAGTACTTC. Translated, it gives CASSLRPPSGFQETQYF.

V gene TRBV6-5 combines with J gene TRBJ1-2; no definite D call. Trimming shortened V by 2 bases and J by 2 bases, and 9 bases separated the two germline ends. The length of the CDR3 is 14 residues. CDR1 and CDR2 (germline): MNHEY, SVGAGI. The CDR3 reads CASSYARVNYGYTF. The DNA of the CDR3 is TGTGCCAGCAGTTACGCCCGGGTAAACTATGGCTACACCTTC.

This sequence joins TRBV2 and TRBJ1-1; D unresolved. Germline V lookup: CDR1 SNHLY, CDR2 FYNNEI. The CDR3 contains 13 residues. V lost 2 bases and J lost 5, with 9 bases in between. The CDR3 DNA sequence: TGTGCCAGCAGTGAATTTCAGACGACTGAAGCTTTCTTT. Amino acid sequence: CASSEFQTTEAFF.

The gene calls are TRBV5-1 and TRBJ2-5; D uncertain. The CDR3 totals 14 residues. Between the trimmed V and J ends, which lost 1 base and 1 base, there was a span of 8 bases. The germline V gene has CDR1 SGHRS and CDR2 YFSETQ. The CDR3 DNA is TGCGCCAGCAGCTTGTACACCTCCCAAGAGACCCAGTACTTC. This gives the protein CASSLYTSQETQYF.

This chain joins TRBV19 and TRBJ2-7; D not certain. The CDR3 extends over 14 amino acids. Germline V gene sequence: CDR1 LNHDA, CDR2 SQIVND (reference sequence). The germline V and J ends were trimmed by 5 bases and 5 bases, with 16 bases remaining between them. The CDR3 is CASSLSGWWDEQYF. The DNA for the CDR3 is TGTGCCAGTAGTTTGTCGGGTTGGTGGGACGAGCAGTACTTC.

This clone was counted only a few times. This chain connects TRBV19 to TRBJ1-5; 8 nucleotides agree with TRBD1. CDR3 length: 15 residues. The ends lost 2 bases at V and 7 bases at J; junction bases unmatched: 7. Germline assignment: CDR1 LNHDA and CDR2 SQIVND (reference sequence). The CDR3 DNA reads as TGTGCCAGTAGTATATCCAGGACAGGGTTACAGCCCCAGCATTTT. Its translation is CASSISRTGLQPQHF.

The V call is TRBV29-1, the J call TRBJ1-3; D not resolved. The CDR3 runs 11 residues. Germline loops: CDR1 SQVTM, CDR2 ANQGSEA. V was shortened by 7 bases and J by 2 bases, with 6 bases between the two germline ends. DNA for the CDR3: TGCAGCGCAATGACTGGAAACACCATATATTTT. It specifies CSAMTGNTIYF.

This clone appeared a few times. CDR3 in DNA: TGTGCCAGCAGCCCCCAAGGGACAGCTAACTATGGCTACACCTTC. Translated: CASSPQGTANYGYTF. This sequence joins TRBV7-9 and TRBJ1-2; 7 bases are shared with TRBD1. V trimming: 5 bases; J trimming: 0 bases; junction bases outside the gene matches: 6. This CDR3 comprises 15 residues. Germline V gene lookup returns CDR1 SEHNR and CDR2 FQNEAQ (reference sequence).

The chain couples TRBV11-2 to TRBJ2-5; D remains ambiguous. Germline CDR1 and CDR2: SGHAT and FQNNGV. V lost 3 bases and J 5 bases, leaving 13 bases between the germline ends. The CDR3 is 14 amino acids. CDR3 nucleotides: TGTGCCAGCAGCTTCTGGACGCCGGGTGAGACCCAGTACTTC. Amino acid sequence: CASSFWTPGETQYF.

The chain recombines TRBV7-3 with TRBJ2-5; D is unclear. The CDR3 runs 13 residues. V was pared by 1 base and J by 5 bases, with 8 bases between. CDR1 and CDR2 (germline): SGHTA, FQGTGA. CDR3 amino acids: CASSLNVVETQYF. The CDR3 DNA follows: TGTGCCAGCAGCTTAAATGTCGTTGAGACCCAGTACTTC. The variable domain in full, with the rest retrieved from reference TRBV7-3 and TRBJ2-5, is GAGVSQTPSNKVTEKGKYVELRCDPISGHTALYWYRQSLGQGPEFLIYFQGTGAADDSGLPNDRFFAVRPEGSVSTLKIQRTERGDSAVYLCASSLNVVETQYFGPGTRLLVL.

The V call is TRBV25-1, the J call TRBJ1-1; no clear D gene. V shed 5 bases and J shed 6 bases, with 13 bases lying between them. The CDR3 covers 13 residues. Germline assignment: CDR1 MGHDK and CDR2 SYGVNS. CDR3 amino acids: CASSPQVSAEAFF. CDR3 in DNA: TGTGCCAGCAGTCCCCAAGTGAGCGCTGAAGCTTTCTTT.

This chain links TRBV5-6 with TRBJ2-2; D possibly corresponds to TRBD2 (6 bases). Germline lookup yields CDR1 SGHDT and CDR2 YYEEEE. This CDR3 is 16 amino acids long. Trimming shortened V by 5 bases and J by 5 bases, and 19 bases separated the two germline ends. In DNA form, the CDR3 reads TGTGCCAGCAGGGGGGGAGCTAGCCTCGAAACCGGGGAGCTGTTTTTT. Protein: CASRGGASLETGELFF.

This chain links TRBV2 with TRBJ2-7; D unresolved. Germline loops: CDR1 SNHLY, CDR2 FYNNEI. The CDR3 is made up of 13 amino acids. Trimming removed 3 bases from V and 2 bases from J, with 8 bases in between. DNA of the CDR3: TGTGCCAGCAGTGAGAACAGCCCCTACGAGCAGTACTTC. It encodes CASSENSPYEQYF. Based on the CDR3 plus reference TRBV2 and TRBJ2-7, the full variable domain is EPEVTQTPSHQVTQMGQEVILRCVPISNHLYFYWYRQILGQKVEFLVSFYNNEISEKSEIFDDQFSVERPDGSNFTLKIRSTKLEDSAMYFCASSENSPYEQYFGPGTRLTVT.

The chain combines TRBV6-1 with TRBJ2-5; D gene unclear. The CDR3 consists of 11 residues. Germline V gives CDR1 MNHNS, CDR2 SASEGT. Trimming took 3 bases from V and 4 from J, leaving 3 bases between them. The CDR3 DNA follows: TGTGCCAGCAGTGATCTAGAGACCCAGTACTTC. It yields the protein CASSDLETQYF.

The chain is built from TRBV5-1 and TRBJ2-7; TRBD2 aligns across 7 bases. Germline V CDR1 and CDR2: SGHRS, YFSETQ. The junction had 15 bases not matched to a gene; V was cut back by 4 bases and J by 5 bases. This CDR3 has 16 residues. CDR3 region: CASSPDSGTKINEQYF. CDR3 coding DNA: TGCGCCAGCAGCCCCGATTCCGGGACTAAAATTAACGAGCAGTACTTC.

The chain joins TRBV2 to TRBJ1-1; a possible D gene is TRBD1 (6 bases). The CDR3 covers 15 residues. Germline CDR1 is SNHLY and CDR2 is FYNNEI. Trimming took off 4 bases at V and 1 base at J, with 13 bases between the two ends. The CDR3, as DNA: TGTGCCAGCAGTGCCCAGGGCAGGGGGAACACTGAAGCTTTCTTT. Its protein is CASSAQGRGNTEAFF.

This clone was recorded once. The chain employs TRBV9 and TRBJ2-3; D might be TRBD2 (7 bases). V lost 3 bases, J lost 3 bases, and 14 bases lay in between. Germline V gene data show CDR1 as SGDLS and CDR2 as YYNGEE. The CDR3 runs to 15 residues. The CDR3 DNA reads as TGTGCCAGCAGCGGTGGGGGGGCCGGGACAGATACGCAGTATTTT. Translated: CASSGGGAGTDTQYF.

This chain's CDR3 is CASSVERGGRNYNEQFF. CDR3 DNA: TGTGCCAGCAGCGTAGAGCGGGGGGGCCGAAACTACAATGAGCAGTTCTTC. The gene calls are TRBV9 and TRBJ2-1, with 10 bases lining up with TRBD2. Germline V CDR1 and CDR2: SGDLS, YYNGEE. The CDR3 runs to 17 residues. J was trimmed by 3 bases and V by 0 bases; bases with no gene match: 6.